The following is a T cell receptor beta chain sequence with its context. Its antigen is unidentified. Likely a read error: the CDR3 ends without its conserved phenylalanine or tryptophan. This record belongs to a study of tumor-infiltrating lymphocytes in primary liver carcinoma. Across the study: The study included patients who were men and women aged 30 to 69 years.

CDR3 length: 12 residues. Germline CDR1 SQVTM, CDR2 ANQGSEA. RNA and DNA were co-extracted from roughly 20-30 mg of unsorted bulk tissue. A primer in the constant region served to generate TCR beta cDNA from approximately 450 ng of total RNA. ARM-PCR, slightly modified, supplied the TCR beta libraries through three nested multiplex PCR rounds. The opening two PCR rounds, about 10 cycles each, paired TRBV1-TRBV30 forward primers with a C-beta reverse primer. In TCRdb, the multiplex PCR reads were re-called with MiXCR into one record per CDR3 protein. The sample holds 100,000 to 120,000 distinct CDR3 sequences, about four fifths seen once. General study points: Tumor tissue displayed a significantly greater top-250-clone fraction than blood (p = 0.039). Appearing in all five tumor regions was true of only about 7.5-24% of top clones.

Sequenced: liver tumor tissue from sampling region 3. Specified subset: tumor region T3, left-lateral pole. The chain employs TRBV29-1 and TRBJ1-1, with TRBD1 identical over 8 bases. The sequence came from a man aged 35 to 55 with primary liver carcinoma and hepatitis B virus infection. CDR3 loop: CSVGTGMTEAFL. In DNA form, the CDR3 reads TGTAGTGTGGGGACAGGCATGACTGAAGCTTTCTTA.